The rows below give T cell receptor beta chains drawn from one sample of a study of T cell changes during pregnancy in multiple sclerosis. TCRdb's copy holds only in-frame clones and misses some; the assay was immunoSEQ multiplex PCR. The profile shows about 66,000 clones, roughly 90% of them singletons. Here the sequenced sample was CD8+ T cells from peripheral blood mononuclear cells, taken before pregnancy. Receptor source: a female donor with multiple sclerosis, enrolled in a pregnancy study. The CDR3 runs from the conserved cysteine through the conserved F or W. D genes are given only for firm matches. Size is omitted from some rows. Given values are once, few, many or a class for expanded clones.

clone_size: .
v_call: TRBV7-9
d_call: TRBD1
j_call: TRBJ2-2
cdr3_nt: TGTGCCAGCAGCTTCGGGACAGTAATTACCGGGGAGCTGTTTTTT
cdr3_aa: CASSFGTVITGELFF

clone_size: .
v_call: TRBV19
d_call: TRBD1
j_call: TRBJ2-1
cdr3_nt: TGTGCCAGTAGTACGGGACAGGGGGGACGATACAATGAGCAGTTCTTC
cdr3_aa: CASSTGQGGRYNEQFF

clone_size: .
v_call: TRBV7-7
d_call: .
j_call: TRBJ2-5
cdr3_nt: TGTGCTAGCAGCTTAGATGGGGGGCAAGAGACCCAGTACTTC
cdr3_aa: CASSLDGGQETQYF

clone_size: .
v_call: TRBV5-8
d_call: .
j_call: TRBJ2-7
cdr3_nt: TGTGCCAGCAGCTTGACGGGGGGCAGGGGTTTCTACGAGCAGTACTTC
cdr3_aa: CASSLTGGRGFYEQYF

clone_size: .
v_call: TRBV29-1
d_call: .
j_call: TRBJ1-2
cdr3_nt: TGCAGCGTCGATGAGGGCAACTATGGCTACACCTTC
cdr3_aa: CSVDEGNYGYTF

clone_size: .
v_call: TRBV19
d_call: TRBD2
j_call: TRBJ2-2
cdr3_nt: TGTGCCAGTAGTATCGGAAGCGGGGGGTTTACCGGGGAGCTGTTTTTT
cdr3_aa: CASSIGSGGFTGELFF

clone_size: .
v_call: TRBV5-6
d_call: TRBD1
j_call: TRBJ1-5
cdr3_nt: TGTGCCAGCAGCGTAGGGACAGGGGGTCAGCCCCAGCATTTT
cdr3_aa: CASSVGTGGQPQHF

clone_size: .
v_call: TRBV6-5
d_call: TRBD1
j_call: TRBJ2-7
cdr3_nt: TGTGCCAGCAAGACCACAGGGGACGAGCAGTACTTC
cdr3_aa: CASKTTGDEQYF

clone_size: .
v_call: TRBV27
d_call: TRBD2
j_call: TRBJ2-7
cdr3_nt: TGTGCCAGCAGTCAGAGCGGGGGCCACGGACTGGAGCAGTACTTC
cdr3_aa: CASSQSGGHGLEQYF

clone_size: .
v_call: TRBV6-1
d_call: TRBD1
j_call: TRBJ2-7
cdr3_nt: TGTGCCAGCAGTGCCCATTGGGACAGGCCGATAGCGTACGAGCAGTACTTC
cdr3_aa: CASSAHWDRPIAYEQYF

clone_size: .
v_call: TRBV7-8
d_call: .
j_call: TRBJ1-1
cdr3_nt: TGTGCCAGCAGCTTAACAGGGAACACTGAAGCTTTCTTT
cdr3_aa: CASSLTGNTEAFF

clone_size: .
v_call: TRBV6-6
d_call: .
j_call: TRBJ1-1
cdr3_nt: TGTGCCACAGGCACTGAAGCTTTCTTT
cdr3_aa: CATGTEAFF

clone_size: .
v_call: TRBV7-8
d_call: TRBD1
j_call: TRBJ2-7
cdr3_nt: TGTGCCAGCAGCACACGACATGGGACAGGGCTCTACGAGCAGTACTTC
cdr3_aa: CASSTRHGTGLYEQYF

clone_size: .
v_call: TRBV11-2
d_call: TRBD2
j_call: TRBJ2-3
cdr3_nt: TGTGCCAGCAGGGGGGGGGACACAGATACGCAGTATTTT
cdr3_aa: CASRGGDTDTQYF

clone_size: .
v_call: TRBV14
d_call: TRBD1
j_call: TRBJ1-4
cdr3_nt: TGTGCCAGCAGCCGAACTCAGACAGGGGTGATAGCAACTAATGAAAAACTGTTTTTT
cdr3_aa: CASSRTQTGVIATNEKLFF

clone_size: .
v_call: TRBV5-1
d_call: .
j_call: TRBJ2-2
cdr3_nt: TGCGCCAGCAGCTTGGGTCAGGGGTGGAACACCGGGGAGCTGTTTTTT
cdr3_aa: CASSLGQGWNTGELFF

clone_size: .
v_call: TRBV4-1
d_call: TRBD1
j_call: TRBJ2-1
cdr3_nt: TGCGCCAGCAGCCAAGATTTGGTTCGGGGACAGGGGGCTTGGAATGAGCAGTTCTTC
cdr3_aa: CASSQDLVRGQGAWNEQFF

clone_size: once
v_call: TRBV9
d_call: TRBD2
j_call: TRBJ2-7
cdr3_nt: TGTGCCAGCAGCGCCTCAGCGGGGGGGCTGGACGAGCAGTACTTC
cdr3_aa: CASSASAGGLDEQYF

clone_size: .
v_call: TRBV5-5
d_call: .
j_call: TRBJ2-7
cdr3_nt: TGTGCCAGCAGCTTGGACAGGGCTTACGAGCAGTACTTC
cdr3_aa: CASSLDRAYEQYF

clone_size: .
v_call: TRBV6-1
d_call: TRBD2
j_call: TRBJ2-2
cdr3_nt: TGTGCCAGCAGTGAACCCGAGATAGCGGGGACCTTGAACACCGGGGAGCTGTTTTTT
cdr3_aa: CASSEPEIAGTLNTGELFF

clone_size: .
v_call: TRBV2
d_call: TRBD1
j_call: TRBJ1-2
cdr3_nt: TGTGCCAGCAGTGAAGCCTTATTACAGGGGAACGGATGCTACACCTTC
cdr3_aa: CASSEALLQGNGCYTF

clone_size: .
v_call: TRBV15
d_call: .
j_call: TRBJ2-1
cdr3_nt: TGTGCCACCAGCAGAGACCGGGGATGGAGTTACAATGAGCAGTTCTTC
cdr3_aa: CATSRDRGWSYNEQFF

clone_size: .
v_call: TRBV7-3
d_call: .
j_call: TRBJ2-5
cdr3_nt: TGTGCCAGCAGCTTTCTCCGGGGGAGGTCTGAGACCCAGTACTTC
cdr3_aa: CASSFLRGRSETQYF

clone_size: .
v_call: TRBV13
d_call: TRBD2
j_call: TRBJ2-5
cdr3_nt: TGTGCCAGCAGCTTAGCTAGCGGGGGGACGTACCAAGAGACCCAGTACTTC
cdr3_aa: CASSLASGGTYQETQYF

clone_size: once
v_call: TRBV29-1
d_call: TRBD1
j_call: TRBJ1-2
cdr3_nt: TGCAGCGTTGACACAGGGGGCGACTATGGCTACACCTTC
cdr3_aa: CSVDTGGDYGYTF

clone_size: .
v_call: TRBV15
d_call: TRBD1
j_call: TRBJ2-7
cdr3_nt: TGTGCCACCAGCAGCACTGGGACAGGCTACGAGCAGTACTTC
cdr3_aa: CATSSTGTGYEQYF

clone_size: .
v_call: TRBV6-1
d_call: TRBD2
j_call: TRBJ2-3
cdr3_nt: TGTGCCAGCAGTGGAACACTAGCGGGGCATCTGGATACGCAGTATTTT
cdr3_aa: CASSGTLAGHLDTQYF

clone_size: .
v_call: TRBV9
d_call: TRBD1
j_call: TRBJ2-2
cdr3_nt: TGTGCCAGCAGAGAGCGGGACAGGGGGTACGGGGAGCTGTTTTTT
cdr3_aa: CASRERDRGYGELFF

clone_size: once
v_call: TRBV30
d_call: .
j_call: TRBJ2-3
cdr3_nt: TGTGCCTGGAGTAGCGGCACAGATACGCAGTATTTT
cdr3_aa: CAWSSGTDTQYF

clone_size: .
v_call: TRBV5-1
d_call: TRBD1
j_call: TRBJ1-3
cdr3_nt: TGCGCCAGCAGCGCGACAGGGATAGGAAACACCATATATTTT
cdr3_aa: CASSATGIGNTIYF

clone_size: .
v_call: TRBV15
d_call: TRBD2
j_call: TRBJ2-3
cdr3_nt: TGTGCCACCAGTCGTAGCGGGGGGTTCACAGATACGCAGTATTTT
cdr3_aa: CATSRSGGFTDTQYF

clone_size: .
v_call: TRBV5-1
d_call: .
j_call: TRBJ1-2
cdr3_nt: TGCGCCAGCAGCTTGCTAGGGGATGCCTATGGCTACACCTTC
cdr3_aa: CASSLLGDAYGYTF

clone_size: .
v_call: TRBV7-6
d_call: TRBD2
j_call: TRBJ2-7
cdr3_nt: TGTGCCAGCAGCGGCGCGGGGGGGGACGAGCAGTACTTC
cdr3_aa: CASSGAGGDEQYF

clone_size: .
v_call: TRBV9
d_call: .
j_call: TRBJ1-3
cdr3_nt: TGTGCCAGCAGCGTAGATCCAGGGTCCGGAAACACCATATATTTT
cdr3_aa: CASSVDPGSGNTIYF

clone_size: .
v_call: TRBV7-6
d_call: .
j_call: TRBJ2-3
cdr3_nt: TGTGCCAGCAGCGGGGACAATCTGCAGTATTTT
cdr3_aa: CASSGDNLQYF